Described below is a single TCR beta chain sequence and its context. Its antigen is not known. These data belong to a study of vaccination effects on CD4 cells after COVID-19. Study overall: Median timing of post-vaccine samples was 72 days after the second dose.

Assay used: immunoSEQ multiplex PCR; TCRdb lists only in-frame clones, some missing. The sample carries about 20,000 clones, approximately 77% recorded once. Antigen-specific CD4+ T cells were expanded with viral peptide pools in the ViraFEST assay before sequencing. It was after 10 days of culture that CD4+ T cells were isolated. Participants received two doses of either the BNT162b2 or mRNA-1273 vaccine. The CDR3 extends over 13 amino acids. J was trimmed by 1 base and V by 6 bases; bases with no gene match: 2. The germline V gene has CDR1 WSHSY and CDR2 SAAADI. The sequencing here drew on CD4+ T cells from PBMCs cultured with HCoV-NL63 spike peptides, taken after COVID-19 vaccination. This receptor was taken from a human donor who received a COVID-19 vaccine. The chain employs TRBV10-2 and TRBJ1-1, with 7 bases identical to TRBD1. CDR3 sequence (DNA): TGCGCCAGCAGCGGACAGGAGAACACTGAAGCTTTCTTT. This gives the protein CASSGQENTEAFF.